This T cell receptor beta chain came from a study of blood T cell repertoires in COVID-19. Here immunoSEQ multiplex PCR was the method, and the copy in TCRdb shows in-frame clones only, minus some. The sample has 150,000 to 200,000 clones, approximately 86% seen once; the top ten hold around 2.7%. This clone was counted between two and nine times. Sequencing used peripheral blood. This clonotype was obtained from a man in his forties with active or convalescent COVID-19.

CDR3 region: CASSVDGQPNEKLFF. The CDR3 DNA reads as TGTGCCAGCAGCGTAGACGGACAGCCTAATGAAAAACTGTTTTTT. The J gene is TRBJ1-4, the V gene TRBV9; TRBD1 is a possible D gene (6 bases). Looked up from germline, CDR1 is SGDLS and CDR2 is YYNGEE. Trimming stripped 0 bases from V and 3 bases from J, with 9 bases between. This CDR3 has 15 residues.